The 28 T cell receptor beta chains below all came from one sample that was sequenced in a study of OX40 agonist ivuxolimab in advanced cancers. Produced via immunoSEQ multiplex PCR; TCRdb's table is partial and in-frame only. The sample consists of 55,000 to 65,000 clones, 70% to 90% of them appearing once. Here the sequenced sample was CD4+ or CD8+ T cells sorted from blood, taken in a trial of the OX40 agonist ivuxolimab. These receptors all come from an adult with an advanced solid tumor such as melanoma, head and neck, liver or kidney cancer.

The V and J genes are TRBV11-2 and TRBJ1-6; perhaps TRBD1 as D (5 bases). The CDR3 spans 16 residues. The germline gives CDR1 SGHAT, CDR2 FQNNGV. With 0 bases removed from V and 9 bases from J, the gap between germline ends came to 15 bases. CDR3 region: CASSLDHGRESSPLHF. The CDR3 coding sequence is TGTGCCAGCAGCTTAGATCACGGCAGGGAAAGTTCACCCCTCCACTTT.

The V and J genes are TRBV9 and TRBJ2-7; TRBD1 agrees at 7 bases. The CDR3 contains 17 residues. Germline V lookup: CDR1 SGDLS, CDR2 YYNGEE. Trimming at V came to 4 bases and at J to 1 base, leaving 14 bases not matched to a gene. The CDR3 sequence: CASSPGPGQRTSYEQYF. The CDR3 DNA reads TGTGCCAGCAGCCCTGGGCCGGGACAGAGGACGTCCTACGAGCAGTACTTC.

The rearrangement uses TRBV7-9 and TRBJ2-7; the match to TRBD1 covers 7 bases. Trimming removed 5 bases from V and 5 bases from J; junction bases left unmatched: 3. This CDR3 has 12 amino acids. Germline V gives CDR1 SEHNR, CDR2 FQNEAQ (reference sequence). The CDR3: CASSQTGNEQYF. CDR3 DNA sequence: TGTGCCAGCAGCCAGACAGGGAACGAGCAGTACTTC.

The chain couples TRBV25-1 to TRBJ2-7; D ambiguous. V was trimmed by 4 bases and J by 1 base, leaving 14 bases between them. The germline CDR1 and CDR2 sequences are MGHDK and SYGVNS. CDR3 size: 15 residues. The CDR3 is CASSAPASRSYEQYF. The CDR3 DNA sequence: TGTGCCAGCAGTGCACCCGCGTCGAGGTCCTACGAGCAGTACTTC.

The gene calls are TRBV4-1 and TRBJ2-1, with D perhaps matching TRBD1 (6 bases). The V and J ends lost 4 bases and 6 bases respectively, with 13 bases between them. The CDR3 length is 14 residues. Per the germline V gene, CDR1 is MGHRA and CDR2 is YSYEKL. The CDR3 DNA reads as TGCGCCAGCAGCCTGTGGCTACAGGGCAATGAGCAGTTCTTC. The encoded protein is CASSLWLQGNEQFF.

The chain is built from TRBV11-2 and TRBJ1-1, with 12 bases that match TRBD1. The germline CDR1 and CDR2 sequences are SGHAT and FQNNGV. Trimming at V came to 1 base and at J to 10 bases, leaving 16 bases not matched to a gene. The CDR3 spans 18 residues. CDR3 loop: CASSLGGTGGQVLEGAFF. CDR3 coding DNA: TGTGCCAGCAGCTTAGGAGGGACAGGGGGCCAGGTCCTTGAGGGAGCTTTCTTT.

The V call is TRBV7-2, the J call TRBJ2-7, with D perhaps being TRBD1 or TRBD2 (5 bases each). The CDR3 covers 13 residues. CDR1 SGHTA and CDR2 FQGNSA come from the germline V gene. The germline V and J ends were trimmed by 5 bases and 3 bases, with 11 bases remaining between them. DNA of the CDR3: TGTGCCAGCAGCCGGGACGGCAACTACGAGCAGTACTTC. It yields the protein CASSRDGNYEQYF.

This chain joins TRBV4-3 and TRBJ2-2, with TRBD2 identical over 9 bases. V gave up 4 bases and J gave up 4 bases; unmatched junction bases: 13. CDR3 length: 18 amino acids. CDR1 and CDR2 (germline): LGHNA, YSLEER. CDR3 protein: CASSLPTVGGGGTGELFF. The CDR3 nucleotides read TGCGCCAGCAGCCTCCCAACGGTGGGCGGGGGGGGCACCGGGGAGCTGTTTTTT.

This clone came up once. The V gene is TRBV5-4, the J gene TRBJ1-2, with D perhaps TRBD1 (6 bases). The CDR3 loop spans 11 amino acids. V was shortened by 8 bases and J by 6 bases, with 11 bases between the two germline ends. The germline gives CDR1 SGHNT, CDR2 YYREEE (reference sequence). The CDR3 nucleotides read TGTGCCAGTAAAGGGACAAATGGCTACACCTTC. This translates into CASKGTNGYTF.

The rearrangement links TRBV6-6 to TRBJ2-5; D may be TRBD2 (5 bases). Trimming left V 6 bases short and J 2 bases short, with 13 bases between. The CDR3 extends over 14 amino acids. Germline V gene lookup returns CDR1 MNHNY and CDR2 SVGAGI (reference sequence). CDR3 region: CASSRESGQETQYF. In DNA form, the CDR3 reads TGTGCCAGCAGCCGTGAATCGGGGCAAGAGACCCAGTACTTC.

V usage is TRBV19 and J usage is TRBJ1-5; D remains ambiguous. V lost 4 bases and J 3 bases, leaving 13 bases between the germline ends. Per germline, CDR1 LNHDA and CDR2 SQIVND (reference sequence). The CDR3 spans 15 residues. The CDR3: CASSRKEGYNQPQHF. CDR3 in DNA: TGTGCCAGTAGTAGAAAGGAGGGATACAATCAGCCCCAGCATTTT.

A single count supports this clone. The gene calls are TRBV18 and TRBJ2-5; 10 bases align to TRBD1. CDR3 length: 14 residues. CDR1 is KGHSH, CDR2 LQKENI, per germline. Trimming at V came to 4 bases and at J to 4 bases, leaving 3 bases not matched to a gene. CDR3 nucleotides: TGTGCCAGCTCACTCCGACAGGGGGCAGAGACCCAGTACTTC. As protein: CASSLRQGAETQYF.

Written as DNA, the CDR3 is TGTGCCAGCAGCGCATCCTACGAGCAGTACTTC. It specifies CASSASYEQYF. The chain uses TRBV7-8 and TRBJ2-7; no clear D gene. Trimming cost V 5 bases and J 1 base, with 3 bases left between them. The CDR3 is made up of 11 amino acids. Looked up from germline, CDR1 is SGHVS and CDR2 is FQNEAQ.

DNA of the CDR3: TGTGCCAGCGGGCATAGGGACACTGAAGCTTTCTTT. Translating gives CASGHRDTEAFF. The chain recombines TRBV28 with TRBJ1-1, with D unresolved. Trimming pared 8 bases from V and 3 bases from J, leaving 10 bases between. Germline CDR1 MDHEN, CDR2 SYDVKM. The CDR3 has 12 amino acids.

This chain connects TRBV4-3 to TRBJ2-1; 8 positions match TRBD2. Germline V gives CDR1 LGHNA, CDR2 YSLEER. The CDR3 consists of 18 residues. Trimming cost V 3 bases and J 1 base; bases outside gene matches: 11. Here the CDR3 DNA reads TGCGCCAGCAGCCATTACGACTGGGTAGCGGGGTCCTACAATGAGCAGTTCTTC. This translates into CASSHYDWVAGSYNEQFF.

The rearrangement joins TRBV27 to TRBJ2-2; 7 bases map to TRBD2. The CDR3 has 16 amino acids. The germline V gene encodes CDR1 MNHEY and CDR2 SMNVEV (reference sequence). V lost 3 bases and J lost 0; bases outside the gene matches: 4. The CDR3 DNA reads as TGTGCCAGCAGTTTGGGGGGGACCACGAACACCGGGGAGCTGTTTTTT. Translation: CASSLGGTTNTGELFF.

J is TRBJ1-6 and V is TRBV27; tentative D call: TRBD1 (5 bases). Germline V CDR1 and CDR2: MNHEY, SMNVEV (reference sequence). V lost 7 bases and J lost 8, with 21 bases in between. This CDR3 comprises 16 residues. CDR3 nucleotide sequence: TGTGCCAGCACCCTGCGATTCGGAGGGACGGATTCACCCCTCCACTTT. Translating it yields CASTLRFGGTDSPLHF.

The rearrangement links TRBV29-1 to TRBJ1-2; D gene unclear. The CDR3 runs to 14 residues. CDR1 SQVTM and CDR2 ANQGSEA come from the germline V gene. The V end was cut by 5 bases, the J end by 0 bases, with 13 bases between. The CDR3 sequence is CSVHRLQSNYGYTF. CDR3 DNA: TGCAGCGTTCACCGCCTACAGTCTAACTATGGCTACACCTTC.

The chain employs TRBV7-9 and TRBJ1-2; no clear D. Germline CDR1 is SEHNR and CDR2 is FQNEAQ (reference sequence). This CDR3 has 13 amino acids. V lost 0 bases and J 4 bases, leaving 6 bases between the germline ends. CDR3 in amino acids: CASSLAMTYGYTF. CDR3 bases: TGTGCCAGCAGCTTAGCGATGACCTATGGCTACACCTTC.

The chain recombines TRBV11-2 with TRBJ2-6; 8 nucleotides align to TRBD1. The germline CDR1 and CDR2 sequences are SGHAT and FQNNGV. The CDR3 runs to 17 residues. The J segment lost 2 bases and the V segment lost 5 bases, leaving 8 bases of the junction unmatched. CDR3 coding DNA: TGTGCCAGCAGCATAGGGAACAGGGGGGCTGGGGCCAACGTCCTGACTTTC. Translated, it gives CASSIGNRGAGANVLTF. The full variable domain, in which reference TRBV11-2 and TRBJ2-6 provide the parts outside the CDR3, is EAGVAQSPRYKIIEKRQSVAFWCNPISGHATLYWYQQILGQGPKLLIQFQNNGVVDDSQLPKDRFSAERLKGVDSTLKIQPAKLEDSAVYLCASSIGNRGAGANVLTFGAGSRLTVL.

The chain uses TRBV7-3 and TRBJ1-6, with D possibly TRBD1 on 6 matching bases. Germline CDR1 reads SGHTA; CDR2 reads FQGTGA. Trimming pared 4 bases from V and 10 bases from J, leaving 17 bases between. The CDR3 spans 15 residues. As DNA, the CDR3 is TGTGCCAGCAGCTACAGTCCCGGACAGCACTCACCCCTCCACTTT. Protein: CASSYSPGQHSPLHF.

The V call is TRBV19, the J call TRBJ2-5; 10 bases match TRBD1. V dropped 3 bases and J dropped 5; count of bases not matched to a gene: 3. This CDR3 contains 14 residues. Germline loops: CDR1 LNHDA, CDR2 SQIVND (reference sequence). CDR3 loop: CASSMTGGSETQYF. In DNA form, the CDR3 reads TGTGCCAGTAGTATGACAGGGGGCTCGGAGACCCAGTACTTC. The whole variable domain, filled in from reference TRBV19 and TRBJ2-5, reads DGGITQSPKYLFRKEGQNVTLSCEQNLNHDAMYWYRQDPGQGLRLIYYSQIVNDFQKGDIAEGYSVSREKKESFPLTVTSAQKNPTAFYLCASSMTGGSETQYFGPGTRLLVL.

V gene TRBV21-1 combines with J gene TRBJ1-5; the table's D call TRBD1 went unverified against the DNA. TRBV21-1 counts as a pseudogene. The CDR3 consists of 16 residues. The DNA for the CDR3 is TGTGCCAGCAGCAAAGCGAGGAGACAGCGCAATCAGCCCCAGCATTTT. Residues: CASSKARRQRNQPQHF.

The chain has TRBV6-5 and TRBJ2-2; D possibly corresponds to TRBD2 (5 bases). Germline loops: CDR1 MNHEY, CDR2 SVGAGI. The CDR3 is 12 amino acids. V was trimmed by 6 bases and J by 8 bases, leaving 10 bases between them. The CDR3 sequence: CASSPRGGELFF. CDR3 DNA sequence: TGTGCCAGCAGCCCCCGGGGAGGGGAGCTGTTTTTT.

This clone was seen once. This chain connects TRBV28 to TRBJ1-2; D uncertain. The ends were cut back, 6 bases at V and 6 bases at J, with 5 bases in the middle. Germline V CDR1 and CDR2: MDHEN, SYDVKM. The length of the CDR3 is 10 residues. CDR3 in amino acids: CASSSHGYTF. The CDR3 coding sequence is TGTGCCAGCAGCTCCCATGGCTACACCTTC.

The table lists this clone with a count of one. The rearrangement uses TRBV11-2 and TRBJ2-3; 10 nucleotides line up with TRBD1. J gave up 7 bases and V 5 bases, and 12 bases lay outside the gene matches. The CDR3 sequence is 16 residues long. Germline values: CDR1 SGHAT, CDR2 FQNNGV. CDR3 loop: CASSPGGQGYSNTQYF. CDR3 DNA: TGTGCCAGCAGCCCGGGGGGACAGGGGTATTCAAATACGCAGTATTTT.

The rearrangement uses TRBV7-9 and TRBJ1-6; a possible D gene is TRBD1 (5 bases). The V end lost 5 bases, the J end lost 10 bases, and 12 bases lay between the germline ends. The V gene's germline CDR1 is SEHNR and CDR2 FQNEAQ (reference sequence). This CDR3 spans 13 amino acids. The CDR3, as DNA: TGTGCCAGCAGCACCTCGGGGGGATCACCCCTCCACTTT. Encoded protein: CASSTSGGSPLHF.

The genes are TRBV15 and TRBJ2-3, with 7 bases identical to TRBD2. The germline gives CDR1 LNHNV, CDR2 YYDKDF (reference sequence). Trimming at V came to 3 bases and at J to 6 bases, leaving 9 bases not matched to a gene. The CDR3 has 15 amino acids. CDR3 coding DNA: TGTGCCACCAGCAGTCCATGGACCGGGGGGGATACGCAGTATTTT. It yields the protein CATSSPWTGGDTQYF.